The 19 T cell receptor beta chains below were found in one sample sequenced in a study of blood T cell repertoires in COVID-19. TCRdb's table, derived via immunoSEQ multiplex PCR, lists solely in-frame clones and lacks some. The data show roughly 200,000 clones, with roughly 84% seen just once and about 3.3% held by the top ten. The sequenced sample was PBMCs or T cells enriched from blood (not recorded which). Receptors were obtained from a woman aged 25 to 39 who had been exposed to COVID-19.

This clone has a handful of counts. This chain links TRBV5-1 with TRBJ1-1; 8 nucleotides line up with TRBD1. Germline values: CDR1 SGHRS, CDR2 YFSETQ. J gave up 9 bases and V 0 bases, and 13 bases lay outside the gene matches. The CDR3 totals 16 residues. DNA for the CDR3: TGCGCCAGCAGCTTGGCCTGGGGTAGGGGACAGGATAAAGCTTTCTTT. Its protein is CASSLAWGRGQDKAFF.

Only one count was recorded for this clone. The chain has TRBV5-8 and TRBJ2-7, with 9 bases lining up with TRBD2. V shed 2 bases and J 2 bases; nucleotides not matched to a gene: 5. CDR1 and CDR2 (germline): SGHTS, YDEGEE. This CDR3 has 15 amino acids. The CDR3 nucleotides are TGTGCCAGCAGCTTCCTAGCGGGGATGACCTACGAGCAGTACTTC. This gives the protein CASSFLAGMTYEQYF.

The chain has TRBV2 and TRBJ2-7, with 7 bases matching TRBD1. Germline lookup yields CDR1 SNHLY and CDR2 FYNNEI. The J segment lost 0 bases and the V segment lost 5 bases, leaving 7 bases of the junction unmatched. The CDR3 length is 15 residues. The CDR3 DNA follows: TGTGCCAGCAGTTTAACAGGGGATCCCTCCTACGAGCAGTACTTC. It codes for CASSLTGDPSYEQYF.

This clone has more than one count but fewer than ten. V and J are TRBV7-3 and TRBJ2-2, with D maybe TRBD1 (6 bases). Trimming stripped 5 bases from V and 6 bases from J, with 10 bases between. The germline V gene encodes CDR1 SGHTA and CDR2 FQGTGA. The CDR3 length is 13 residues. CDR3 protein: CASSLNRAGELFF. For the CDR3, the DNA is TGTGCCAGCAGCCTTAACAGGGCCGGGGAGCTGTTTTTT.

The chain is built from TRBV7-8 and TRBJ1-5; perhaps TRBD1 as D (5 bases). The CDR3 spans 18 residues. The V end was cut by 1 base, the J end by 3 bases, with 19 bases between. The V gene's germline CDR1 is SGHVS and CDR2 FQNEAQ. The CDR3 DNA follows: TGTGCCAGCAGCTTAGTAGGGGCGGGAGGCTCAAACAATCAGCCCCAGCATTTT. Its protein product is CASSLVGAGGSNNQPQHF.

The CDR3 region has the DNA TGCGCCAGCAGCTTAGGCGGGGGGAGGTACGAGCAGTACTTC. Translated, it gives CASSLGGGRYEQYF. The chain carries TRBV5-1 and TRBJ2-7, with 8 bases identical to TRBD2. CDR3 length: 14 amino acids. V dropped 2 bases and J dropped 4; count of bases not matched to a gene: 5. The germline CDR1 and CDR2 sequences are SGHRS and YFSETQ.

The chain couples TRBV12-5 to TRBJ2-7; 7 nucleotides align to TRBD1. The CDR3 runs to 13 residues. V was pared by 5 bases and J by 1 base, with 2 bases of the junction left unmatched. Germline V CDR1 and CDR2: LGHNT, FRNRAP. DNA for the CDR3: TGTGCTAGTGGTCGGGACAGATCCTACGAGCAGTACTTC. This sequence encodes CASGRDRSYEQYF.

This clone was found once. The V and J genes are TRBV5-8 and TRBJ1-1, with a weak D call TRBD1 (6 bases). The CDR3 runs 14 residues. Germline-derived CDR1 and CDR2 are SGHTS and YDEGEE. The V and J ends lost 3 bases and 4 bases respectively, with 13 bases between them. DNA of the CDR3: TGTGCCAGCAGCTACCCAACAGGGAGCACTGAAGCTTTCTTT. Amino acid sequence: CASSYPTGSTEAFF. Complete variable domain (other parts from reference TRBV5-8 and TRBJ1-1): EAGVTQSPTHLIKTRGQQATLRCSPISGHTSVYWYQQALGLGLQFLLWYDEGEERNRGNFPPRFSGRQFPNYSSELNVNALELEDSALYLCASSYPTGSTEAFFGQGTRLTVV.

This clone was detected once. This chain connects TRBV29-1 to TRBJ2-7; 7 bases are shared with TRBD1. J gave up 3 bases and V 6 bases, and 8 bases lay outside the gene matches. The CDR3 is made up of 13 amino acids. Germline CDR1 and CDR2: SQVTM and ANQGSEA. The CDR3 region has the DNA TGCAGCGTACCGGGACAGACATTCTACGAGCAGTACTTC. It is translated as CSVPGQTFYEQYF.

V is TRBV3-1 (or the pseudogene TRBV3-2) and J is TRBJ2-5; 7 positions match TRBD2. V dropped 5 bases and J dropped 1; count of bases not matched to a gene: 10. This CDR3 spans 16 amino acids. Looked up from germline, CDR1 is LGHDT and CDR2 is YNNKEL (reference sequence). The chain's CDR3 is CASSSLDLAVQETQYF. In nucleotides, the CDR3 is TGTGCCAGCAGCTCGCTTGATCTAGCGGTCCAAGAGACCCAGTACTTC.

The chain carries TRBV21-1 and TRBJ2-7; the listed D gene, TRBD1, was not tested against the DNA. TRBV21-1 counts as a pseudogene. The CDR3 extends over 16 amino acids. The chain's CDR3 is CASSSPYPDRDYEQYF. The CDR3 coding sequence is TGTGCCAGCAGCTCCCCTTACCCGGACAGGGACTACGAGCAGTACTTC.

J is TRBJ1-6 and V is TRBV27, with TRBD1 matching over 7 bases. Germline assignment: CDR1 MNHEY and CDR2 SMNVEV (reference sequence). Losses at the gene ends were 4 bases for V and 0 bases for J; bases not matched to a gene: 9. The CDR3 is 18 residues long. The CDR3 region is CASSSLEDRSSYNSPLHF. The CDR3 bases are TGTGCCAGCAGTTCACTAGAGGACAGGAGCTCCTATAATTCACCCCTCCACTTT.

The chain couples TRBV6-4 to TRBJ1-4; no definite D call. Per germline, CDR1 MRHNA and CDR2 SNTAGT. V lost 2 bases and J 5 bases, leaving 12 bases between the germline ends. The CDR3 has 15 amino acids. This chain's CDR3 is CASSDAPGSNEKLFF. The CDR3 DNA sequence: TGTGCCAGCAGTGACGCGCCGGGGTCGAATGAAAAACTGTTTTTT.

The chain carries TRBV5-5 and TRBJ2-2; D might be TRBD1 (5 bases). Germline V gene lookup returns CDR1 SGHKS and CDR2 YYEKEE (reference sequence). The CDR3 has 15 amino acids. V was shortened by 0 bases and J by 3 bases, with 9 bases between the two germline ends. CDR3 bases: TGTGCCAGCAGCTTGGGGGGCAAAGACACCGGGGAGCTGTTTTTT. It translates to CASSLGGKDTGELFF.

This chain uses TRBV9 with TRBJ2-1; D perhaps matches TRBD2 (6 bases). The CDR3 consists of 14 residues. Per the germline V gene, CDR1 is SGDLS and CDR2 is YYNGEE. Trimming took off 1 base at V and 4 bases at J, with 9 bases between the two ends. CDR3 protein: CASSVLAQYNEQFF. CDR3 coding DNA: TGTGCCAGCAGCGTACTAGCGCAATACAATGAGCAGTTCTTC. Looking up the rest from reference TRBV9 and TRBJ2-1 gives the full variable domain: DSGVTQTPKHLITATGQRVTLRCSPRSGDLSVYWYQQSLDQGLQFLIQYYNGEERAKGNILERFSAQQFPDLHSELNLSSLELGDSALYFCASSVLAQYNEQFFGPGTRLTVL.

This clone showed up just once. This chain joins TRBV2 and TRBJ1-1; TRBD1 matches at 7 bases. The V and J ends lost 9 bases and 4 bases, in that order; junction bases with no gene match: 8. From germline, CDR1 is SNHLY and CDR2 FYNNEI. The CDR3 loop spans 13 amino acids. The CDR3: CASVPGQSTEAFF. The CDR3 bases are TGTGCCAGTGTACCGGGACAGAGCACTGAAGCTTTCTTT.

The chain employs TRBV27 and TRBJ1-3; D is perhaps TRBD1 (6 bases). Trimming removed 5 bases at V and 3 bases at J, with 20 bases between. CDR1 is MNHEY, CDR2 SMNVEV, per germline (reference sequence). The CDR3 runs 17 residues. This chain's CDR3 is CASSPAMGGLDGNTIYF. The CDR3 region has the DNA TGTGCCAGCAGTCCTGCAATGGGGGGGCTAGATGGAAACACCATATATTTT.

This clone was recorded many times. J is TRBJ1-3 and V is TRBV29-1, with unresolved D. Trimming left V 4 bases short and J 0 bases short, with 7 bases between. The CDR3 is 13 residues long. CDR1 SQVTM and CDR2 ANQGSEA come from the germline V gene. CDR3 nucleotide sequence: TGCAGCGTTGGCGGCAACTCTGGAAACACCATATATTTT. Protein: CSVGGNSGNTIYF.

The rearrangement uses TRBV28 and TRBJ2-2; 8 bases are shared with TRBD2. The CDR3 has 16 amino acids. CDR1 and CDR2 (germline): MDHEN, SYDVKM. V was pared by 6 bases and J by 4 bases, with 10 bases of the junction left unmatched. This CDR3 is CASRFSPTSATGELFF. The CDR3 region has the DNA TGTGCCAGCAGGTTCTCACCGACTAGCGCCACCGGGGAGCTGTTTTTT.